Included here is one T cell receptor beta chain sequence, with context. This clone appeared a few times. The antigen this receptor binds is unknown. Qualities for individual bases were not recorded, and no much larger clone is one base off. The sample belongs to a study of beta chain features in type 1 diabetes (dated by TCRdb to 2016 to 2019). The study in broad terms: Mean age, gender distribution, total cell number and subset yield did not differ between patients and healthy donors. Regulatory and stem cell-like memory subsets were obtained from only 8 patients and about eight healthy donors, while naive and central memory subsets were obtained from all 30 or so donors. The study compared TCRB repertoires of sorted circulating CD4+ T cell subsets between recently diagnosed type 1 diabetes patients and matched healthy donors. A total of about 100 million sorted cells were examined across all samples, and RNA yield correlated strongly with the number of cells per subset.

Each donor gave one peripheral blood draw, around 100 mL on average, collected into heparinised tubes. A BD FACSAria II was used to sort naive, central memory, regulatory and stem cell-like memory CD4+ T cells with a panel that included CD45RO, CCR7, CD25, CD127, CD95 and CD27. All sorted populations exceeded 95% purity. Right away, PBMCs were isolated by Lymphoprep density gradient centrifugation and were stained directly, with no culture step. So that batch effects would be minimized, each experiment stained and sorted samples in pairs, pairing one healthy donor with one patient. CDR1 SEHNR and CDR2 FQNEAQ were looked up in the germline V gene (reference sequence). Including cysteine and phenylalanine, the CDR3 has 17 amino acids. Only the CDR3 DNA stays, 51 bases, in frame from base 1. Clipping removes 5 bases from V and 2 bases from J, with 9 as the unmatched junction base count. The paper's findings and limits, for the study overall: At VDJ recombination sites, patients with type 1 diabetes made fewer insertions and deleted more nucleotides, a pattern implying thymic rearrangement abnormalities. In all four CD4+ subsets, TCRB CDR3 length was moderately but significantly shorter in type 1 diabetes patients. PCR might favor shorter templates, but patient and control samples were amplified and corrected together, so any skew would affect both groups equally. Because cDNA rather than genomic DNA was sequenced, highly expressing activated cells could have been over-represented, although no difference in activation and CD3 levels was found between groups. Naive, central memory and regulatory TCRB repertoires appeared to be more similar among patients than among healthy donors. Only small numbers of individuals were included in the HLA sub-analyses, which left unresolved whether HLA type had any influence on TCRB rearrangement.

The entire isolated RNA was reverse transcribed using the High Capacity cDNA Reverse Transcription Kit, and thus expressed TCRB transcripts were sequenced. Naive, central memory and regulatory T cell samples underwent deep immunoSEQ sequencing, averaging about 3.57 million total reads per sample. Sorted cells were lysed in RLT buffer and RNA was extracted with DNase-treated RNeasy Micro or Mini kits, depending on cell number. Each cell subset was processed separately to prevent cross-contamination, with patient and healthy donor samples processed together. The immunoSEQ multiplex PCR was used to amplify TCRB sequences from cDNA, generating 87-bp fragments that spanned the CDR3 region. Sequencing of the amplicons was done on the Illumina HiSeq platform. On the study's bioinformatics: Synthetic template baselines were used to correct PCR bias computationally, reads within Hamming distance 2 were collapsed, and singletons that could not be merged were discarded. Reads were aligned against IMGT to assign V, D and J genes, CDR3 length and insertions or deletions at six rearrangement sites. Within each subset, clonotype counts were normalized to sorted cell number, and only after that were true diversity and Gini coefficients computed with the tcR R package. The overlap coefficient, calculated on TCRB nucleotide sequences, was used to quantify repertoire sharing. Out-of-frame TCRB sequences from naive cells were analyzed as a proxy for the pre-selection repertoire. TCRdb stores this immuneACCESS table with in-frame sequences only. Part of the clones is absent; in the studies checked, under half of the shortfall reflects unresolved V genes, and no reason is known for the rest. That table gives V, J and clone size, and the DNA gave D and trimming. The sample profile shows 850,000 to 900,000 clones; 17% of them were found once. The leading ten clones occupy 0.023% of the sample.

The sequence derives from a woman aged 18-30 years in good health. Sequenced input: naive CD4+ T cells from blood. Read against the paper, the sample's cell subset or site label means: true naive CD4+ T cells. The receptor chain draws on TRBV7-9 and TRBJ2-7, and TRBD2 aligns with 13 junction nucleotides. The CDR3 reads CASSLLAGGTSPYEQYF. The nucleotides read TGTGCCAGCAGCCTACTAGCGGGAGGGACCTCCCCCTACGAGCAGTACTTC.